Each of the 21 T cell receptor beta chains below was sequenced from the same sample in a study of response to subunit inactivated influenza vaccine. MiXCR, run by TCRdb on the RT-PCR reads, gives a single entry per CDR3 protein. Of 250,000 to 350,000 distinct CDR3 sequences listed, approximately 21% were seen once; the top ten hold 10%. Specimen: PBMCs from blood, collected approximately 20 months after vaccination. The source is a man between 50 and 75 years old who received an inactivated influenza vaccine.

This clonotype appeared many times. The chain uses TRBV15 and TRBJ1-1, with D perhaps TRBD1 (5 bases). V was clipped by 4 bases and J by 0 bases, with 9 bases between them. Germline V CDR1 and CDR2: LNHNV, YYDKDF (reference sequence). This CDR3 contains 14 residues. This CDR3 is CATSTSRVNTEAFF. CDR3 bases: TGTGCCACCAGCACTAGCAGGGTGAACACTGAAGCTTTCTTT.

This clonotype was observed a few times. The chain combines TRBV12-3 or TRBV12-4 with TRBJ1-2, with a weak D call TRBD1 (5 bases). This CDR3 is 13 amino acids long. V lost 4 bases, J lost 6 bases, and 12 bases lay in between. The chain's CDR3 is CASSSQGGHGYTF. CDR3 coding DNA: TGTGCCAGCAGTTCGCAGGGAGGCCATGGCTACACCTTC.

This clonotype was counted only a few times. This chain uses TRBV6-5 with TRBJ2-7; tentative D call: TRBD1 (6 bases). The germline CDR1 and CDR2 sequences are MNHEY and SVGAGI. V shed 2 bases and J shed 5 bases, with 13 bases lying between them. The CDR3 has 14 residues. CDR3 coding DNA: TGTGCCAGCAGTTACCTGGGGGCAGCTGACGAGCAGTACTTC. Amino acid sequence: CASSYLGAADEQYF.

J is TRBJ1-2 and V is TRBV5-4, with unresolved D. The germline CDR1 and CDR2 sequences are SGHNT and YYREEE (reference sequence). V lost 1 base and J 4 bases, leaving 11 bases between the germline ends. This CDR3 region has 14 residues. CDR3 sequence reads: CASSLKTLVYGYTF. DNA for the CDR3: TGTGCCAGCAGCTTGAAGACGTTAGTCTATGGCTACACCTTC.

The rearrangement joins TRBV4-1 to TRBJ2-6; D call uncertain. In germline, CDR1 is MGHRA, CDR2 YSYEKL. This CDR3 contains 15 residues. Trimming took 1 base from V and 0 from J, leaving 4 bases between them. The CDR3 sequence: CASSQAPSGANVLTF. The CDR3 DNA follows: TGCGCCAGCAGCCAAGCGCCCTCTGGGGCCAACGTCCTGACTTTC.

This clonotype was observed a handful of times. This chain uses TRBV18 with TRBJ2-1, with 9 bases that match TRBD2. The CDR3 totals 14 residues. From germline, CDR1 is KGHSH and CDR2 LQKENI. Trimming took 3 bases from V and 6 from J; bases not matched to a gene: 3. The CDR3 here is CASSPSGGPNEQFF. CDR3 sequence (DNA): TGTGCCAGCTCACCTAGCGGGGGTCCCAATGAGCAGTTCTTC.

There are a few counts of this clonotype. The V call is TRBV12-3 or TRBV12-4, the J call TRBJ2-2; D is undetermined. This CDR3 comprises 14 residues. The V gene lost 2 bases and the J gene lost 6 bases, with 10 bases spanning the gap. CDR3 amino acids: CASSLPRSPGELFF. The CDR3 DNA reads as TGTGCCAGCAGTTTACCACGATCACCCGGGGAGCTGTTTTTT.

This clonotype was detected a few times. The rearrangement uses TRBV5-4 and TRBJ1-1; D gene uncertain. CDR1 and CDR2 from the germline V gene are SGHNT and YYREEE (reference sequence). The CDR3 length is 13 residues. V was trimmed by 1 base and J by 2 bases, leaving 6 bases between them. In DNA form, the CDR3 reads TGTGCCAGCAGCTTGCCGGATAACACTGAAGCTTTCTTT. As protein: CASSLPDNTEAFF.

This clonotype was observed a handful of times. The V and J genes are TRBV19 and TRBJ1-6; 7 bases fit TRBD1. The V gene's germline CDR1 is LNHDA and CDR2 SQIVND (reference sequence). The CDR3 spans 15 residues. V shed 1 base and J 7 bases; nucleotides not matched to a gene: 4. CDR3 bases: TGTGCCAGTAGTATAGCCGGGACAGAAAATTCACCCCTCCACTTT. Amino acid sequence: CASSIAGTENSPLHF.

This clonotype was picked up a small number of times. The chain joins TRBV2 to TRBJ2-7; 7 bases match TRBD2. The CDR3 totals 15 residues. Looked up from germline, CDR1 is SNHLY and CDR2 is FYNNEI. Trimming took 1 base from V and 2 from J; bases not matched to a gene: 5. CDR3 DNA sequence: TGTGCCAGCAGTGAAGGGGTAGCGGGTACCTACGAGCAGTACTTC. Its protein product is CASSEGVAGTYEQYF.

The genes are TRBV28 and TRBJ2-7; 7 bases fit TRBD2. J gave up 2 bases and V 7 bases, and 5 bases lay outside the gene matches. The CDR3 has 13 amino acids. Germline-derived CDR1 and CDR2 are MDHEN and SYDVKM. The CDR3 DNA sequence: TGTGCCAGCATGCTAGCGGAGACCTACGAGCAGTACTTC. Translated, it gives CASMLAETYEQYF.

This clonotype was seen only a few times. The chain has TRBV18 and TRBJ1-5; 7 bases agree with TRBD1. CDR1 KGHSH and CDR2 LQKENI come from the germline V gene. Losses at the gene ends were 2 bases for V and 11 bases for J; bases not matched to a gene: 12. CDR3 length: 15 residues. The CDR3 nucleotides read TGTGCCAGCTCACCAAGTGGGACAGCCTTCGCGTCCCAGCATTTT. This sequence encodes CASSPSGTAFASQHF.

The chain uses TRBV18 and TRBJ2-5; the D is unclear. CDR1 and CDR2 (germline): KGHSH, LQKENI. Trimming took off 3 bases at V and 0 bases at J, with 8 bases between the two ends. This CDR3 spans 14 amino acids. The CDR3 region has the DNA TGTGCCAGCTCACCTACAAGGGACCAAGAGACCCAGTACTTC. Amino acid sequence: CASSPTRDQETQYF.

The chain employs TRBV4-1 and TRBJ2-7; D may be TRBD1 or TRBD2 (6 bases each). CDR3 length: 13 amino acids. Germline V gives CDR1 MGHRA, CDR2 YSYEKL. V was cut by 5 bases and J by 3 bases, with 11 bases left in between. CDR3 amino acids: CASSTRGDYEQYF. CDR3 in DNA: TGCGCCAGCAGCACAAGGGGGGACTACGAGCAGTACTTC.

The chain employs TRBV2 and TRBJ2-7; 8 bases are shared with TRBD1. This CDR3 spans 14 amino acids. Germline V gene lookup returns CDR1 SNHLY and CDR2 FYNNEI. V lost 6 bases, J lost 3 bases, and 7 bases stayed unmatched. This CDR3 reads CASSSTGGFYEQYF. The CDR3 DNA sequence: TGTGCCAGCAGCTCCACAGGGGGGTTCTACGAGCAGTACTTC.

This clonotype came up many times. The rearrangement uses TRBV12-3 or TRBV12-4 and TRBJ1-4, with 9 bases identical to TRBD1. The CDR3 is 17 residues long. The V and J ends lost 5 bases and 7 bases, in that order; junction bases with no gene match: 14. The CDR3 DNA follows: TGTGCCAGCAGTCCCGAGGACCAGACAGGGGGGACTGAAAAACTGTTTTTT. It translates to CASSPEDQTGGTEKLFF.

This clonotype has a handful of counts. The CDR3: CAWNGQGLADFISYEQYF. The DNA of the CDR3 is TGTGCCTGGAACGGACAGGGACTAGCGGACTTCATTTCCTACGAGCAGTACTTC. The chain joins TRBV30 to TRBJ2-7, with 11 positions matching TRBD2. Germline V gene data show CDR1 as GTSNPN and CDR2 as SVGIG (reference sequence). Germline trimming cut 4 bases from V and 1 base from J; bases unmatched to any gene: 15. CDR3 size: 18 residues.

This clonotype was seen more than once but under ten times. The genes are TRBV4-1 and TRBJ1-6; TRBD1 agrees at 9 bases. CDR1 MGHRA and CDR2 YSYEKL come from the germline V gene. J lost 6 bases, V lost 5 bases, and 5 bases had no gene match. CDR3 size: 15 residues. Here the CDR3 DNA reads TGCGCCAGCAGCACCGGGACAGGGTTTAATTCACCCCTCCACTTT. As protein: CASSTGTGFNSPLHF.

This chain connects TRBV7-2 to TRBJ2-1, with 11 bases matching TRBD2. This CDR3 is built from 19 residues. Per the germline V gene, CDR1 is SGHTA and CDR2 is FQGNSA. The trim removed 5 bases at V and 0 bases at J, leaving 12 bases unmatched. CDR3 in amino acids: CASSRSASGGSSSYNEQFF. The CDR3 region has the DNA TGTGCCAGCAGCCGGAGCGCTAGCGGGGGGTCGAGCTCCTACAATGAGCAGTTCTTC. Full variable domain (rest looked up from reference TRBV7-2 and TRBJ2-1): GAGVSQSPSNKVTEKGKDVELRCDPISGHTALYWYRQSLGQGLEFLIYFQGNSAPDKSGLPSDRFSAERTGGSVSTLTIQRTQQEDSAVYLCASSRSASGGSSSYNEQFFGPGTRLTVL.

This clonotype was counted a few times. The chain combines TRBV28 with TRBJ2-5, with a tentative D call TRBD1 (5 bases). The CDR3 is made up of 15 amino acids. Germline V gives CDR1 MDHEN, CDR2 SYDVKM. The germline V and J ends were trimmed by 5 bases and 2 bases, with 15 bases remaining between them. The CDR3 here is CASSPTRVLQETQYF. The CDR3 DNA reads as TGTGCCAGCAGTCCAACCAGGGTTTTGCAAGAGACCCAGTACTTC.

The chain is built from TRBV5-1 and TRBJ2-1; no clear D gene. Trimming took 2 bases from V and 10 from J, leaving 16 bases between them. Germline V gene lookup returns CDR1 SGHRS and CDR2 YFSETQ. The CDR3 loop spans 14 amino acids. CDR3 nucleotides: TGCGCCAGCAGCTTTAGGCAGCCACCACTAGAGCAGTTCTTC. This codes for CASSFRQPPLEQFF.